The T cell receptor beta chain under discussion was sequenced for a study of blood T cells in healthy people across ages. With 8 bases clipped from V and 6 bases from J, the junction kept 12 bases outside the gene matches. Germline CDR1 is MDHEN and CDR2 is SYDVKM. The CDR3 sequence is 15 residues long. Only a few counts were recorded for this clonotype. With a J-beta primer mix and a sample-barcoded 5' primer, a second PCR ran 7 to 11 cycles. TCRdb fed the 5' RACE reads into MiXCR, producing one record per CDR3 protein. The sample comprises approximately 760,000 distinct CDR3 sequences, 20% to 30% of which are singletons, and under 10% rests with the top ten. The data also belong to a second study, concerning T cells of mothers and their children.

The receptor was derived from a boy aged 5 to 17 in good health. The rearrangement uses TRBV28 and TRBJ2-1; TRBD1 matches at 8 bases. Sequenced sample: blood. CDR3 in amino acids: CASHSTGTGSNEQFF. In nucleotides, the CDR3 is TGTGCCAGCCACTCAACCGGGACAGGATCCAATGAGCAGTTCTTC.